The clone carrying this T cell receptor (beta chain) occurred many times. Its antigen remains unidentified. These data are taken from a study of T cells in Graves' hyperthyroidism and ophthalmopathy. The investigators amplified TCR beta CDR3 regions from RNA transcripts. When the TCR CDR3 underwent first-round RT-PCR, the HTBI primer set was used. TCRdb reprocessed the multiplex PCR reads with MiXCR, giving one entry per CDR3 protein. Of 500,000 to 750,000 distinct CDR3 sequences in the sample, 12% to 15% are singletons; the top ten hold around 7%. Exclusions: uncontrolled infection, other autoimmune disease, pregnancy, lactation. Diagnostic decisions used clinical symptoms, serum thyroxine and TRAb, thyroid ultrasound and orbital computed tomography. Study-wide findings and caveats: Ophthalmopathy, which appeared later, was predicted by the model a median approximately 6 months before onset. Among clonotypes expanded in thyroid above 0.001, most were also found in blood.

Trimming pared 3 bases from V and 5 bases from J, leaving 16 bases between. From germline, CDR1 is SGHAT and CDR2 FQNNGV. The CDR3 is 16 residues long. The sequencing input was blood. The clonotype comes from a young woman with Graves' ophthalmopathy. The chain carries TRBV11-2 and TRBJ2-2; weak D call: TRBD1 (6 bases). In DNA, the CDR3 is TGTGCCAGCAGCTTGGACTTATTACAGGGTACCGGGGAGCTGTTTTTT. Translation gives CASSLDLLQGTGELFF.